This T cell receptor (beta chain) was obtained from a study of cytomegalovirus exposure and HLA in healthy donors. V dropped 2 bases and J dropped 11 bases, with 15 bases sitting between them. Germline V gene lookup returns CDR1 KGHSH and CDR2 LQKENI. This CDR3 spans 13 amino acids. This PCR relied on a set of 60 Vbeta primers and 13 Jbeta primers. Sequenced by immunoSEQ multiplex PCR; TCRdb stores in-frame clones only, minus some. Of under 200,000 clones in the sample, less than 75% are singletons; the top ten hold about 1.6%. The receptor's source is a girl aged 5 to 17 in good health and CMV-seronegative. The V call is TRBV18, the J call TRBJ1-1; D ambiguous. Input material: PBMCs. CDR3 in amino acids: CASSPREAERAFF. CDR3 sequence (DNA): TGTGCCAGCTCACCAAGGGAGGCAGAGCGGGCTTTCTTT.